The source of this TCR beta chain is a study of blood T cell repertoires in COVID-19. Germline CDR1 reads LNHDA; CDR2 reads SQIVND (reference sequence). The CDR3 loop spans 14 amino acids. Trimming removed 2 bases at V and 1 base at J, with 8 bases between. The repertoire was sequenced with immunoSEQ multiplex PCR; TCRdb's copy has only in-frame clones and lacks some. This table has approximately 330,000 clones, around 90% appearing once. The receptor was isolated from a man aged 25 to 40 with COVID-19, enrolled during active disease. The sequencing sample was made of peripheral blood. The chain combines TRBV19 with TRBJ2-5; no firm D call. The CDR3 here is CASSIRWAQETQYF. The CDR3, as DNA: TGTGCCAGTAGTATACGATGGGCCCAAGAGACCCAGTACTTC.